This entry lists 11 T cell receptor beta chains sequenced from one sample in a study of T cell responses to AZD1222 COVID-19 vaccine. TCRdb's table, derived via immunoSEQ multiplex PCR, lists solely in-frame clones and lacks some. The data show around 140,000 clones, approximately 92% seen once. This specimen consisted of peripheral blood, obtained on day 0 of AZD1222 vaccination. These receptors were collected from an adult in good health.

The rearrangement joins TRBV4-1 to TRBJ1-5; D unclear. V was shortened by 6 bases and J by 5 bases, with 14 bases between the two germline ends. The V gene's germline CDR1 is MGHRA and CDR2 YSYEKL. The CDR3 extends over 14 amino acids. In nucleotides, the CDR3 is TGCGCCAGCAGAAAAGGCCTTTGGGATCAGCCCCAGCATTTT. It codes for CASRKGLWDQPQHF.

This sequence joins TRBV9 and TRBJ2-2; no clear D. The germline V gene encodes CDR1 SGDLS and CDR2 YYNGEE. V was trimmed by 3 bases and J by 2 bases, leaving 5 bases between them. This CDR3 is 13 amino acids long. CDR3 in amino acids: CASSAGNTGELFF. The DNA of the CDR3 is TGTGCCAGCAGCGCTGGTAACACCGGGGAGCTGTTTTTT.

CDR3 nucleotide sequence: TGTGCCAGCAGCTTAGCGAGGACAGGGGTCATAAACACCATATATTTT. Its protein product is CASSLARTGVINTIYF. The chain couples TRBV7-9 to TRBJ1-3, with 9 bases fitting TRBD1. J gave up 6 bases and V 0 bases, and 6 bases lay outside the gene matches. The CDR3 contains 16 residues. The germline CDR1 and CDR2 sequences are SEHNR and FQNEAQ (reference sequence).

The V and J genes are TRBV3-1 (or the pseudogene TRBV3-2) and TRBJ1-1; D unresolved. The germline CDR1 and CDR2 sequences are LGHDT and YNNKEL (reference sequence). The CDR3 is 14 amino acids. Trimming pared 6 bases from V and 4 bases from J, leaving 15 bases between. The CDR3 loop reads CASSPPLIATEAFF. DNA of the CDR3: TGTGCCAGCAGTCCTCCGTTGATTGCCACTGAAGCTTTCTTT.

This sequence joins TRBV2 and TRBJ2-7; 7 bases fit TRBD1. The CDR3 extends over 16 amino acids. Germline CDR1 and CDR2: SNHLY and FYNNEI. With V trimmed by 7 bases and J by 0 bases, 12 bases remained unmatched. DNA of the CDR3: TGTGCCAGCAATCTACAGGGGTCCCAGAGCTCCTACGAGCAGTACTTC. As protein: CASNLQGSQSSYEQYF.

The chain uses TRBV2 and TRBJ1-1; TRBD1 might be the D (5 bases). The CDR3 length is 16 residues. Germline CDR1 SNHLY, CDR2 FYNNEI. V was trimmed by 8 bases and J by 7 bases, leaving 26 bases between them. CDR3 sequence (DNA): TGTGCCAGCTCCGAGGGTCAGTGGAGTCCCGGGGGTGAAGCTTTCTTT. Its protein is CASSEGQWSPGGEAFF.

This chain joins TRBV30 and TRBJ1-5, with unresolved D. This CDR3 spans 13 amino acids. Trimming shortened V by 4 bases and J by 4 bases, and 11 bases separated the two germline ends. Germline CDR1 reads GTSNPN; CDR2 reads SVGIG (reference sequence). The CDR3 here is CAWNLHINQPQHF. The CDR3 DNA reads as TGTGCCTGGAATCTGCATATAAATCAGCCCCAGCATTTT.

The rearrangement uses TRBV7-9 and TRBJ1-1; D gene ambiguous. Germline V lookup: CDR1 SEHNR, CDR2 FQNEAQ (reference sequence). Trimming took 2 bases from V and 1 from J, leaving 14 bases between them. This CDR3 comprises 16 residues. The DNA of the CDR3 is TGTGCCAGCAGCTTATATCTCGGATCTTCGAACACTGAAGCTTTCTTT. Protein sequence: CASSLYLGSSNTEAFF.

The CDR3 loop reads CASSLALGLGGTLGYTF. The CDR3 DNA reads TGTGCCAGCAGCTTAGCATTAGGGTTGGGCGGCACCCTTGGCTACACCTTC. The V and J genes are TRBV13 and TRBJ1-2; D gene ambiguous. The germline V and J ends were trimmed by 1 base and 7 bases, with 22 bases remaining between them. Germline lookup yields CDR1 PRHDT and CDR2 FYEKMQ (reference sequence). The CDR3 extends over 17 amino acids.

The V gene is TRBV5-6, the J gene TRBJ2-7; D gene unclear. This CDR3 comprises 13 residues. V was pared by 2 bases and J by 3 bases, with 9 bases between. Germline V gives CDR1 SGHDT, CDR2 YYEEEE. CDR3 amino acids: CASSFGSIYEQYF. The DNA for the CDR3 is TGTGCCAGCAGCTTCGGGTCCATCTACGAGCAGTACTTC.

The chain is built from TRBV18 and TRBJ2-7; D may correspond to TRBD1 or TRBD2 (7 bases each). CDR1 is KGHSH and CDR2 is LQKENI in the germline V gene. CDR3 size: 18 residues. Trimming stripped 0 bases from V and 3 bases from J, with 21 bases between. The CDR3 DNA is TGTGCCAGCTCACCACCTTACACAGACAGGGAGGGCCGCTACGAGCAGTACTTC. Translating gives CASSPPYTDREGRYEQYF.